Following are 5 T cell receptor beta chains from one sample sequenced in a study of T-cell memory formation after mild COVID-19. TCRdb ran MiXCR on the 5' RACE reads and lists one entry per CDR3 protein. The repertoire has about 250,000 distinct CDR3 sequences, 15% of them found once; the top ten carry 2.1%. The specimen sequenced was PBMCs or a T cell subset sorted from them (not recorded which). These receptors came from an adult woman who had mild COVID-19 (a few samples of this study predate the infection). Cell type and time point are not known.

The chain couples TRBV11-1 to TRBJ2-2, with a tentative D call TRBD1 (6 bases). This CDR3 has 15 amino acids. Germline values: CDR1 SGHAT, CDR2 FQDESV (reference sequence). The ends were cut back, 5 bases at V and 4 bases at J, with 14 bases in the middle. The CDR3 DNA reads as TGTGCCAGCAGCAATTCCAGGGGTAGCACCGGGGAGCTGTTTTTT. Protein product: CASSNSRGSTGELFF. Filled out from reference TRBV11-1 and TRBJ2-2, the complete variable domain reads EAEVAQSPRYKITEKSQAVAFWCDPISGHATLYWYRQILGQGPELLVQFQDESVVDDSQLPKDRFSAERLKGVDSTLKIQPAELGDSAMYLCASSNSRGSTGELFFGEGSRLTVL.

This clonotype was seen a few times. The rearrangement links TRBV5-1 to TRBJ1-6; D ambiguous. The V gene's germline CDR1 is SGHRS and CDR2 YFSETQ. The V gene lost 0 bases and the J gene lost 4 bases, with 8 bases spanning the gap. This CDR3 has 15 residues. The CDR3 loop reads CASSLERGYNSPLHF. The CDR3 DNA sequence: TGCGCCAGCAGCTTGGAACGGGGATATAATTCACCCCTCCACTTT.

This clonotype has ten or more counts. The V call is TRBV4-1, the J call TRBJ1-2, with D possibly TRBD1 on 5 matching bases. V gave up 5 bases and J gave up 5 bases, with 15 bases separating them. Germline V gene data show CDR1 as MGHRA and CDR2 as YSYEKL. This CDR3 has 14 residues. In DNA form, the CDR3 reads TGCGCCAGCAGCACTACTCGGGGCGATTATGGCTACACCTTC. Protein product: CASSTTRGDYGYTF.

This clonotype was detected ten times or more. This chain links TRBV4-2 with TRBJ2-1; D is uncertain. The CDR3 loop spans 14 amino acids. The germline CDR1 and CDR2 sequences are LGHNA and YNFKEQ. Trimming cost V 1 base and J 12 bases, with 16 bases left between them. CDR3 in amino acids: CASSQGEMGPGQFF. CDR3 nucleotide sequence: TGTGCCAGCAGCCAAGGCGAGATGGGCCCAGGGCAGTTCTTC.

J is TRBJ1-2 and V is TRBV7-9, with 10 bases lining up with TRBD1. The CDR3 totals 14 residues. J gave up 8 bases and V 0 bases, and 3 bases lay outside the gene matches. CDR1 and CDR2 from the germline V gene are SEHNR and FQNEAQ (reference sequence). This CDR3 reads CASSLATGGLGYTF. In nucleotides, the CDR3 is TGTGCCAGCAGCTTAGCGACAGGGGGCTTGGGCTACACCTTC.